This entry concerns a single TCR beta chain. The CDR3 is 12 amino acids. The germline gives CDR1 KGHSH, CDR2 LQKENI. One tube held mixed TRB-A and TRB-B primer pools for touch-down PCR. With the multiplex PCR reads reprocessed, TCRdb shows one record per CDR3 protein and no DNA. The sample includes 9,000 to 15,000 distinct CDR3 sequences. This sample was included in a study of T cell clusters in autoimmune cytopenias. TRB was amplified from around 250 ng of peripheral blood genomic DNA per sample. These data also formed part of another study, on T cell repertoires in aging, cancer and after chemotherapy. This second study says: The whole study produced a dataset of several million TCR reads.

The material sequenced was peripheral blood. V usage is TRBV18 and J usage is TRBJ2-7. The receptor comes from a human donor in good health. The CDR3 loop reads CASSPDHYEQYF.